A selection of T cell receptor beta chains follows, all from one sample in a study of blood T cells in healthy people across ages. TCRdb called the 5' RACE reads again in MiXCR, with one record for every CDR3 protein. The repertoire holds approximately 1,000,000 distinct CDR3 sequences, with 45% as singletons. Sequencing was performed on blood. These receptor sequences come from a woman in her fifties or sixties in good health. CDR3s include the opening cysteine and the closing phenylalanine or tryptophan. A D gene is named only where the DNA matches it firmly. Clone size is not always given. Where it is, it says once, few, many or a class for expanded clones.

j_gene	abundance	d_gene	v_gene	CDR3nt	CDR3aa
TRBJ2-5	once	TRBD2	TRBV12-3/TRBV12-4	TGTGCCAGCAGTTTAGGCCTAGCGGGAAGCGGCCAAGAGACCCAGTACTTC	CASSLGLAGSGQETQYF
TRBJ2-1	-	-	TRBV12-3/TRBV12-4	TGTGCCAGCAGTTCGACAGTCAGCTCCTACAATGAGCAGTTCTTC	CASSSTVSSYNEQFF
TRBJ2-7	-	-	TRBV12-3/TRBV12-4	TGTGCCAGCAGTTTGGGGGTGAGGGATCCCTACGAGCAGTACTTC	CASSLGVRDPYEQYF
TRBJ1-1	many	-	TRBV29-1	TGCAGCGTTCTGGACACTGAAGCTTTCTTT	CSVLDTEAFF
TRBJ2-7	-	TRBD1	TRBV6-5	TGTGCCAGCAGTTACCTTAGGACAGGGCTCTACGAGCAGTACTTC	CASSYLRTGLYEQYF
TRBJ2-4	few	-	TRBV3-1	TGTGCCAGCAGAAACCGGACAGCTGGGGCCAAAAACATTCAGTACTTC	CASRNRTAGAKNIQYF
TRBJ2-1	few	-	TRBV5-6	TGTGCCAGCAGCCGGGACTCACCCAATGAGCAGTTCTTC	CASSRDSPNEQFF
TRBJ2-1	-	-	TRBV27	TGTGCCAGCAGTCCAGCCCGGCGTAAGGGGCCCTACAATGAGCAGTTCTTC	CASSPARRKGPYNEQFF
TRBJ1-4	-	-	TRBV20-1	TGCAGTGCTAGAGATAAACAGGGAGGCGAAAAACTGTTTTTT	CSARDKQGGEKLFF
TRBJ2-1	few	TRBD1	TRBV4-1	TGCGCCAGCAGCCATTCAACAGGGGCAGCCTTCAATGAGCAGTTCTTC	CASSHSTGAAFNEQFF
TRBJ2-7	-	TRBD1	TRBV6-1	TGTGCCAGCAGTGAAGCACGGGGACAGACCTACGAGCAGTACTTC	CASSEARGQTYEQYF
TRBJ2-1	few	TRBD2	TRBV20-1	TGCAGTGCACTCCCCATCCGGACTAGCGGGAATAGGGATGAGCAGTTCTTC	CSALPIRTSGNRDEQFF
TRBJ2-7	few	-	TRBV29-1	TGCAGCGTTGCCCCTCAGGCAGGCGAGCAGTACTTC	CSVAPQAGEQYF
TRBJ2-7	-	-	TRBV27	TGTGCCAGCGCCCTCGGTGAAAGCAACGAGCAGTACTTC	CASALGESNEQYF
TRBJ2-7	once	-	TRBV5-6	TGTGCCAGCAGCTTGGGGGGACACGCCTACGAGCAGTACTTC	CASSLGGHAYEQYF
TRBJ1-2	-	TRBD1	TRBV7-3	TGTGCCAGCAGCTTTGACAGGGATGGCGGCTACACCTTC	CASSFDRDGGYTF
TRBJ2-7	-	-	TRBV27	TGTGCCAGCCAAAGGAGTCTCGCCTACGAGCAGTACTTC	CASQRSLAYEQYF
TRBJ2-7	-	-	TRBV2	TGTGCCAGCAGTGCGGCGAGACAGCTCTACGAGCAGTACTTC	CASSAARQLYEQYF
TRBJ2-3	-	TRBD1	TRBV10-3	TGTGCCATCAGCCACTCGGGACAGGGGTCAGATACGCAGTATTTT	CAISHSGQGSDTQYF
TRBJ2-5	few	-	TRBV4-1	TGCGCCAGCAGCCATCGTAGGTTTGAAGAGACCCAGTACTTC	CASSHRRFEETQYF
TRBJ2-3	few	TRBD2	TRBV15	TGTGCCACCAGCAGAGCGGGTAGCGGGATGGATACGCAGTATTTT	CATSRAGSGMDTQYF
TRBJ2-3	-	TRBD1	TRBV27	TGTGCCAGCAGTTACCCTCCGGGACAGGGACTATATACGCAGTATTTT	CASSYPPGQGLYTQYF
TRBJ2-7	-	TRBD1	TRBV6-1	TGTGCCAGCAGTGCTGGGCAGGGGGTTTACTACGAGCAGTACTTC	CASSAGQGVYYEQYF
TRBJ2-7	few	-	TRBV4-2	TGTGCCAGCAGCCAAGAGAGAAAGTACGAGCAGTACTTC	CASSQERKYEQYF
TRBJ2-1	many	-	TRBV9	TGTGCCAGCAGCGTACGCCCCCATAAACTTAATGAGCAGTTCTTC	CASSVRPHKLNEQFF
TRBJ1-2	few	-	TRBV27	TGTGCCAGCAGTTTAAAGGCCAGGGGTTTTAACTATGGCTACACCTTC	CASSLKARGFNYGYTF
TRBJ2-7	few	-	TRBV7-8	TGTGCCAGCAGCTTCCCAGGGGTTTCCTACGAGCAGTACTTC	CASSFPGVSYEQYF
TRBJ1-4	few	-	TRBV6-5	TGTGCCAGCAGTCAACGGGGCAATGATGAAAAACTGTTTTTT	CASSQRGNDEKLFF
TRBJ2-3	few	TRBD1	TRBV28	TGTGCCAGCAGAACACAGGGGGGAGATACGCAGTATTTT	CASRTQGGDTQYF
TRBJ1-4	-	-	TRBV4-2	TGTGCCAGCAGCCAAGACAGGAACGTCGAAAAACTGTTTTTT	CASSQDRNVEKLFF
TRBJ2-3	-	-	TRBV30	TGTGCCTGGAGTGAGCTCGGTACGCAGTATTTT	CAWSELGTQYF
TRBJ2-7	few	TRBD2	TRBV9	TGTGCCAGCAGCGCGGGGGGGGACACCTCTTCCTACGAGCAGTACTTC	CASSAGGDTSSYEQYF
TRBJ2-7	-	-	TRBV15	TGTGCCACCAGCCCCCAAGGAAGGAATGAGCAGTACTTC	CATSPQGRNEQYF
TRBJ2-7	-	-	TRBV20-1	TGCAGTGCTAGAGAGACCCACGAGCAGTACTTC	CSARETHEQYF
TRBJ2-1	-	TRBD1	TRBV6-1	TGTGCCAGCAGTGCCCGGGACAGGGCAAATGAGCAGTTCTTC	CASSARDRANEQFF
TRBJ2-5	-	-	TRBV18	TGTGCCAGCTCGGGGACTGCCCAGGCAACCCAGTACTTC	CASSGTAQATQYF
TRBJ2-1	once	-	TRBV18	TGTGCCAGCTCACACGGGACCTCCCCAAGGTGGGAGCAGTTCTTC	CASSHGTSPRWEQFF
TRBJ2-3	-	TRBD1	TRBV5-6	TGTGCCAGCAGCTTTCCCAGGGGGCGCTTTCAAGATACGCAGTATTTT	CASSFPRGRFQDTQYF
TRBJ2-5	-	TRBD2	TRBV12-3/TRBV12-4	TGTGCCAGCAGTCCGGGGACTAGCGGGAGGGCCGCAGAGACCCAGTACTTC	CASSPGTSGRAAETQYF